This TCR beta chain is from a study of control samples from healthy donors and cancer patients. This clone appeared a single time. The CDR3 consists of 17 residues. Clones were read by immunoSEQ multiplex PCR, and TCRdb kept only the in-frame ones, dropping some. The sample contains 120,000 or so clones, roughly 90% of which appear only once. The sequencing sample was made of PBMCs. V is TRBV21-1 and J is TRBJ2-7; the table's D call, TRBD1, was not checked against the DNA. TRBV21-1 is a listed pseudogene. This receptor was taken from a woman aged 60-70 years with lung cancer. The CDR3 loop reads CASSKSHQSGTGVEQYF. For the CDR3, the DNA is TGTGCCAGCAGCAAATCGCACCAATCGGGGACAGGGGTCGAGCAGTACTTC.